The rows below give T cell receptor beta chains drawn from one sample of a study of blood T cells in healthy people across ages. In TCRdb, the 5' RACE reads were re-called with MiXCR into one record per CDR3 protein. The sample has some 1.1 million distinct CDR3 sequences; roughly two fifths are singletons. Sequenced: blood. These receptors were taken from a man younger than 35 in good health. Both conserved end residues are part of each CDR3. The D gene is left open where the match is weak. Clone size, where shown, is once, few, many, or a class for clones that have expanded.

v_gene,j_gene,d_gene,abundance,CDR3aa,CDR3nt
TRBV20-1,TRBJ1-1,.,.,CSARGHMGLRMNTEAFF,TGCAGTGCTAGAGGTCATATGGGGCTGCGTATGAACACTGAAGCTTTCTTT
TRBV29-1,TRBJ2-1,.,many,CSAAPRSSSYNEQFF,TGCAGCGCTGCCCCCAGATCGAGCTCCTACAATGAGCAGTTCTTC
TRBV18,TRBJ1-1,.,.,CASSPQNSVSEAFF,TGTGCCAGCTCACCACAAAACTCCGTCAGTGAAGCTTTCTTT
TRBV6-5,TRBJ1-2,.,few,CASSYSRSGLGYTF,TGTGCCAGCAGTTACTCGAGATCGGGGTTGGGCTACACCTTC
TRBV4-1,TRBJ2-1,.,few,CASSQYFPGYNEQFF,TGCGCCAGCAGCCAATACTTTCCGGGCTACAATGAGCAGTTCTTC
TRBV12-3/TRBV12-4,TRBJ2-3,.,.,CASSLARQGAQYF,TGTGCCAGCAGTTTGGCACGTCAGGGCGCGCAGTATTTT
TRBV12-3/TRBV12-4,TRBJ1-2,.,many,CASSLERGYTF,TGTGCCAGCAGTTTAGAGCGAGGCTACACCTTC
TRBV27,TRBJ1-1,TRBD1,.,CASRDRAGVNTEAFF,TGTGCCAGCAGAGACAGGGCGGGGGTGAACACTGAAGCTTTCTTT
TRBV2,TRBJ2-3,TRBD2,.,CASKSGGAHTQYF,TGTGCCAGCAAGAGCGGGGGGGCACATACGCAGTATTTT
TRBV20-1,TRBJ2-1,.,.,CSARDFRGSNEQFF,TGCAGTGCTAGAGATTTCCGGGGGAGCAATGAGCAGTTCTTC
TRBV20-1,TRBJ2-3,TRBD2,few,CSARNPWTSGSADTQYF,TGCAGTGCTAGGAACCCTTGGACTAGCGGGTCTGCAGATACGCAGTATTTT
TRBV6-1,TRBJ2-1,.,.,CASSLADGAWGYNEQFF,TGTGCCAGCAGCCTCGCTGATGGTGCCTGGGGGTACAATGAGCAGTTCTTC
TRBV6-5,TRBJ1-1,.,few,CASGLPNTEAFF,TGTGCCAGCGGCTTACCGAACACTGAAGCTTTCTTT
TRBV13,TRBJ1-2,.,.,CASSSRYLTDNYGYTF,TGTGCCAGCAGCTCCCGATACCTTACAGATAACTATGGCTACACCTTC
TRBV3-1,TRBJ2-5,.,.,CASSQVHRAEEAQYF,TGTGCCAGCAGCCAAGTACACAGGGCGGAAGAGGCCCAGTACTTC
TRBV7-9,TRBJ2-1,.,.,CASSSLRQGGHNEQFF,TGTGCCAGCAGCTCCCTCAGGCAGGGCGGCCACAATGAGCAGTTCTTC
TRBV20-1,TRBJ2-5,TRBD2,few,CSARASGGSGETQYF,TGCAGTGCTAGAGCTAGCGGGGGTTCCGGAGAGACCCAGTACTTC
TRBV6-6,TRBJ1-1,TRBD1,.,CASSYPETGGMNTEAFF,TGTGCCAGCAGTTATCCCGAGACAGGGGGGATGAACACTGAAGCTTTCTTT
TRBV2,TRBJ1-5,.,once,CASMGLNPSKQPQHF,TGTGCCAGCATGGGACTGAATCCTAGCAAGCAGCCCCAGCATTTT
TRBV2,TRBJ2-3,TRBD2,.,CAGSDLRGGTDTQYF,TGTGCCGGCAGTGATCTGCGGGGGGGCACAGATACGCAGTATTTT
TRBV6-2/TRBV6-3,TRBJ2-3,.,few,CASTRRDTQYF,TGTGCCAGCACCAGACGGGATACGCAGTATTTT
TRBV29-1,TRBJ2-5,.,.,CSIGLLEETQYF,TGCAGCATTGGCCTCTTAGAAGAGACCCAGTACTTC
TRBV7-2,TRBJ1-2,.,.,CASSLITGPFGYTF,TGTGCCAGCAGCTTAATAACAGGGCCATTCGGCTACACCTTC
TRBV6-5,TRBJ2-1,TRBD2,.,CTSSNNPGLRYNEQFF,TGTACCAGCAGTAATAACCCGGGACTACGCTACAATGAGCAGTTCTTC
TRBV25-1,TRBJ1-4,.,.,CASSGYRAQGGEKLFF,TGTGCCAGCAGTGGATATAGGGCCCAGGGTGGTGAAAAACTGTTTTTT
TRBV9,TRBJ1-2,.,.,CASSEGDFDYGYTF,TGTGCCAGCAGCGAGGGGGATTTTGACTATGGCTACACCTTC
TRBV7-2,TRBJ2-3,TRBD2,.,CASSPHFGSGGATDTQYF,TGTGCCAGCAGCCCACACTTTGGAAGCGGGGGGGCGACAGATACGCAGTATTTT
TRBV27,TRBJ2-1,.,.,CASRLNQRPYNEQFF,TGTGCCAGCAGACTGAACCAACGGCCGTACAATGAGCAGTTCTTC
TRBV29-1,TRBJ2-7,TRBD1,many,CSVGQESYEQYF,TGCAGCGTAGGACAGGAAAGCTACGAGCAGTACTTC
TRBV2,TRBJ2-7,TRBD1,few,CASSADRIDEQYF,TGTGCCAGCAGCGCGGACAGGATAGACGAGCAGTACTTC
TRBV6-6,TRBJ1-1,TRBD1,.,CASSYSLTGQGAEAFF,TGTGCCAGCAGTTACTCATTGACGGGACAGGGTGCTGAAGCTTTCTTT
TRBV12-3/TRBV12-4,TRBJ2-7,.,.,CASSLPGDYNEQYF,TGTGCCAGCAGTTTACCGGGAGACTACAATGAGCAGTACTTC
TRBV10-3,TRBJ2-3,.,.,CAISPISRPDTQYF,TGTGCCATCAGTCCGATCTCCAGACCAGATACGCAGTATTTT
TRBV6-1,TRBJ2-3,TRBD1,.,CATTGTGGRRTDTQYF,TGTGCTACAACCGGGACAGGGGGCCGCCGCACAGATACGCAGTATTTT
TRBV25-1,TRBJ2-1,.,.,CASRAETYNEQFF,TGTGCCAGCAGGGCAGAGACTTACAATGAGCAGTTCTTC
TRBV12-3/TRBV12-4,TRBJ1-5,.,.,CASSPLTGLNQPQHF,TGTGCCAGCAGTCCCCTGACAGGACTGAATCAGCCCCAGCATTTT
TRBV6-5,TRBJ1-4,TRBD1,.,CASSYSDRDREKLFF,TGTGCCAGCAGTTACTCTGACAGGGACAGAGAAAAACTGTTTTTT
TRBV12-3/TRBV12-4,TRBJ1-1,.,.,CASSTRTDGGVEAFF,TGTGCCAGCAGTACACGGACGGACGGCGGAGTTGAAGCTTTCTTT
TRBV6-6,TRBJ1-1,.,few,CASSYSPRDTEAFF,TGTGCCAGCAGTTACTCCCCCCGGGACACTGAAGCTTTCTTT
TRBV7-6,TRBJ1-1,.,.,CAGSAQGFSEAFF,TGTGCCGGCAGCGCCCAGGGGTTTTCTGAAGCTTTCTTT
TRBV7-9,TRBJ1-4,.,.,CASSPPTSEKLFF,TGTGCCAGCAGCCCCCCCACCTCGGAAAAACTGTTTTTT
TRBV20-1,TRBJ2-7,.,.,CSANEQYF,TGCAGTGCTAACGAGCAGTACTTC
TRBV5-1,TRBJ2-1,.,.,CASRLQGNEQFF,TGCGCCAGCAGATTGCAGGGGAACGAGCAGTTCTTC
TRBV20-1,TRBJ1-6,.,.,CSARDYRKGANSPLHF,TGCAGTGCTAGAGATTACAGAAAAGGAGCTAATTCACCCCTCCACTTT
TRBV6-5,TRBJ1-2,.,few,CASSYSIAPNYGYTF,TGTGCCAGCAGTTACTCGATAGCACCTAACTATGGCTACACCTTC
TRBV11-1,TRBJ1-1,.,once,CASSSFPAGQNTEAFF,TGTGCCAGCAGCTCCTTCCCAGCGGGACAGAACACTGAAGCTTTCTTT